A selection of T cell receptor beta chains follows, all from one sample in a study of T-cell memory formation after mild COVID-19. TCRdb re-analysed the 5' RACE reads in MiXCR, keeping a single row per CDR3 protein. The repertoire consists of about 290,000 distinct CDR3 sequences, with less than 20% occurring once and the leading ten covering roughly 22%. The specimen was PBMCs or a T cell subset sorted from them (not recorded which). These receptors were taken from a man in his late teens or twenties who had mild COVID-19 (a few samples of this study predate the infection). Cell type and time point are not known. CDR3s include the opening cysteine and the closing phenylalanine or tryptophan. Fields, in order: D gene, V gene, J gene, clone size, CDR3 DNA, CDR3 protein. The D gene is left open where the match is weak. A row's size may be missing; if present it is once, few, many or a size class.

D: NA; V: TRBV15; J: TRBJ2-1; size: many; DNA: TGTGCCACCAGCAGAGTAGGAGGGGGAGAGAATGAGCAGTTCTTC; CDR3: CATSRVGGGENEQFF
D: NA; V: TRBV6-1; J: TRBJ1-5; size: NA; DNA: TGTGCCAGCAACCCAGGGTCCTCGTATAGCAATCAGCCCCAGCATTTT; CDR3: CASNPGSSYSNQPQHF
D: TRBD2; V: TRBV19; J: TRBJ2-1; size: NA; DNA: TGTGCCAGTAGCGTCACTAGCGGGTTTTACAATGAGCAGTTCTTC; CDR3: CASSVTSGFYNEQFF
D: NA; V: TRBV7-2; J: TRBJ2-3; size: once; DNA: TGTGCCAGCAGCTATAAATCCGGTGACACAGATACGCAGTATTTT; CDR3: CASSYKSGDTDTQYF
D: TRBD1; V: TRBV18; J: TRBJ2-1; size: few; DNA: TGTGCCAGCCAGTCCGGACAGGGTACAAATGAGCAGTTCTTC; CDR3: CASQSGQGTNEQFF
D: NA; V: TRBV20-1; J: TRBJ2-5; size: NA; DNA: TGCAGTGCTAGACCTCTCCAAGAGACCCAGTACTTC; CDR3: CSARPLQETQYF
D: NA; V: TRBV6-2/TRBV6-3; J: TRBJ1-5; size: NA; DNA: TGTGCCAGCAGTAGGGTACAGACCAATCAGCCCCAGCATTTT; CDR3: CASSRVQTNQPQHF
D: TRBD2; V: TRBV7-2; J: TRBJ2-1; size: few; DNA: TGTGCCAGCAGCCCCCGGGGGGCGGGGGGGAACAATGAGCAGTTCTTC; CDR3: CASSPRGAGGNNEQFF
D: TRBD2; V: TRBV5-1; J: TRBJ2-1; size: NA; DNA: TGCGCCAGCAGAACCGGGACTAGCGGCTCCTACAATGAGCAGTTCTTC; CDR3: CASRTGTSGSYNEQFF
D: TRBD2; V: TRBV13; J: TRBJ2-3; size: NA; DNA: TGTGCCAGCAGCTCCCGACTAGCGGGGGCCACAGATACGCAGTATTTT; CDR3: CASSSRLAGATDTQYF
D: NA; V: TRBV7-2; J: TRBJ2-5; size: NA; DNA: TGTGCCAGCAGCCTAGGGACGGTGAGGGAGACCCAGTACTTC; CDR3: CASSLGTVRETQYF
D: NA; V: TRBV7-6; J: TRBJ2-2; size: NA; DNA: TGTGCCAGCAGCTACCAGCAAAGGACGGAGAACACCGGGGAGCTGTTTTTT; CDR3: CASSYQQRTENTGELFF
D: NA; V: TRBV15; J: TRBJ1-3; size: many; DNA: TGTGCCACCAGCCTGGCGGGCTCTGGAAACACCATATATTTT; CDR3: CATSLAGSGNTIYF
D: NA; V: TRBV7-2; J: TRBJ2-5; size: few; DNA: TGTGCCAGCAGCTTTGGAGGGTACGGGGTGCCCCAGTACTTC; CDR3: CASSFGGYGVPQYF
D: TRBD1; V: TRBV20-1; J: TRBJ1-5; size: NA; DNA: TGCAGTGCTAGCGGACAGGTCTATAGCAATCAGCCCCAGCATTTT; CDR3: CSASGQVYSNQPQHF
D: NA; V: TRBV5-1; J: TRBJ2-5; size: NA; DNA: TGCGCCAGCAGCCGACCCGGGCCCGATAGCCAGACCCAGTACTTC; CDR3: CASSRPGPDSQTQYF
D: NA; V: TRBV5-1; J: TRBJ1-1; size: few; DNA: TGCGCCAGCAGCTCGACTCTGCCAGGGCCCACTGAAGCTTTCTTT; CDR3: CASSSTLPGPTEAFF
D: NA; V: TRBV20-1; J: TRBJ1-4; size: many; DNA: TGCAGTGCTAGAGGGACCATCCTCGGTGAAAAACTGTTTTTT; CDR3: CSARGTILGEKLFF
D: NA; V: TRBV15; J: TRBJ2-7; size: NA; DNA: TGTGCCACCAGCATGAGTGGCGAGCAGTACTTC; CDR3: CATSMSGEQYF
D: NA; V: TRBV7-2; J: TRBJ1-2; size: many; DNA: TGTGCCAGCAGCTTAGGTGGCAGGTTCTATGGCTACACCTTC; CDR3: CASSLGGRFYGYTF
D: NA; V: TRBV7-2; J: TRBJ1-2; size: few; DNA: TGTGCCAGCAGCTTAAGGAGACAGAACTATGGCTACACCTTC; CDR3: CASSLRRQNYGYTF
D: TRBD2; V: TRBV7-2; J: TRBJ2-7; size: NA; DNA: TGTGCCAGCAGCGGGACTAGCGGGGCACACTACGAGCAGTACTTC; CDR3: CASSGTSGAHYEQYF
D: TRBD2; V: TRBV7-6; J: TRBJ2-2; size: NA; DNA: TGTGCCAGCAGACCTGGGACTAGCGGGACCGGGGAGCTGTTTTTT; CDR3: CASRPGTSGTGELFF
D: NA; V: TRBV5-1; J: TRBJ2-7; size: many; DNA: TGCGCCAGCAGCTTGGGCAGCTCCTACGAGCAGTACTTC; CDR3: CASSLGSSYEQYF
D: NA; V: TRBV6-5; J: TRBJ1-5; size: few; DNA: TGTGCCAGTCGGATCCAGAGAGGTCAGCCCCAGCATTTT; CDR3: CASRIQRGQPQHF
D: TRBD1; V: TRBV11-3; J: TRBJ2-2; size: NA; DNA: TGTGCCAGCAGCGAATCCGGGACAGGGATCACCGGGGAGCTGTTTTTT; CDR3: CASSESGTGITGELFF
D: TRBD2; V: TRBV20-1; J: TRBJ2-1; size: few; DNA: TGCAGTGCTAGAGATCGCCGGACTAGTGGCAATGAGCAGTTCTTC; CDR3: CSARDRRTSGNEQFF
D: TRBD1; V: TRBV7-9; J: TRBJ1-6; size: few; DNA: TGTGCCAGCAGCTTAGAAACGTTACCGGGACAGGGAAATTCACCCCTCCACTTT; CDR3: CASSLETLPGQGNSPLHF
D: NA; V: TRBV10-3; J: TRBJ2-3; size: NA; DNA: TGTGCCATCAGTGAGTCCGGGTACACAGATACGCAGTATTTT; CDR3: CAISESGYTDTQYF
D: NA; V: TRBV20-1; J: TRBJ1-1; size: NA; DNA: TGCAGTGCGTGGGACGGGGAGAACACTGAAGCTTTCTTT; CDR3: CSAWDGENTEAFF
D: NA; V: TRBV2; J: TRBJ2-7; size: NA; DNA: TGTGCCAGCAGTGAAGACCAGAACAGGCAGTACTTC; CDR3: CASSEDQNRQYF
D: TRBD1; V: TRBV20-1; J: TRBJ1-4; size: few; DNA: TGCAGCGCGTGGGACAGGGGGGAAAAACTGTTTTTT; CDR3: CSAWDRGEKLFF
D: TRBD1; V: TRBV29-1; J: TRBJ1-2; size: few; DNA: TGCAGCGTCGGAAGGGGGCTTGGGTATGGCTACACCTTC; CDR3: CSVGRGLGYGYTF
D: NA; V: TRBV11-2; J: TRBJ2-1; size: NA; DNA: TGTGCCAGCAGCTTAGATCTGGGGGGCGGGAGCTCCTACAATGAGCAGTTCTTC; CDR3: CASSLDLGGGSSYNEQFF
D: TRBD1; V: TRBV7-2; J: TRBJ2-5; size: NA; DNA: TGTGCCAGCAGCCCGGGGGACAGGCGAAAAGAGACCCAGTACTTC; CDR3: CASSPGDRRKETQYF
D: TRBD1; V: TRBV12-3/TRBV12-4; J: TRBJ1-6; size: NA; DNA: TGTGCCAGCAGGGGACAGGGGCATCCACCCCTCCACTTT; CDR3: CASRGQGHPPLHF
D: TRBD1; V: TRBV2; J: TRBJ2-7; size: NA; DNA: TGTGCCAGCAGCGGGGACAGGGCCCCATCTATCAACGAGCAGTACTTC; CDR3: CASSGDRAPSINEQYF
D: NA; V: TRBV4-1; J: TRBJ2-2; size: NA; DNA: TGCGCCAGCAGCCTCGGATCTAGGGCGATCGGGGAGCTGTTTTTT; CDR3: CASSLGSRAIGELFF
D: NA; V: TRBV20-1; J: TRBJ2-7; size: NA; DNA: TGCAGTGCCACGGGACCCGAAGATCCCTACGAGCAGTACTTC; CDR3: CSATGPEDPYEQYF
D: NA; V: TRBV20-1; J: TRBJ2-3; size: few; DNA: TGCAGTGCCCAGATGGGGGGTCGCACAGATACGCAGTATTTT; CDR3: CSAQMGGRTDTQYF
D: TRBD1; V: TRBV6-5; J: TRBJ2-4; size: many; DNA: TGTGCCAGCAGGGTCGGGACAGGGGGTGGCATTCAGTACTTC; CDR3: CASRVGTGGGIQYF
D: NA; V: TRBV7-2; J: TRBJ1-2; size: NA; DNA: TGTGCCAGCAGCTTAGAGGCCTTCAGGGCCGTCTATGGCTACACCTTC; CDR3: CASSLEAFRAVYGYTF
D: NA; V: TRBV15; J: TRBJ1-1; size: NA; DNA: TGTGCCACCAGCATGGGTTACACTGAAGCTTTCTTT; CDR3: CATSMGYTEAFF
D: TRBD2; V: TRBV7-9; J: TRBJ2-1; size: few; DNA: TGTGCCAGCACGGGGACGGGGGGAGAGGGTGAGCAGTTCTTC; CDR3: CASTGTGGEGEQFF
D: NA; V: TRBV25-1; J: TRBJ2-1; size: many; DNA: TGTGCCAGCAGTGACCAAGGAGGGGGCGATGAGCAGTTCTTC; CDR3: CASSDQGGGDEQFF
D: NA; V: TRBV10-3; J: TRBJ1-2; size: few; DNA: TGTGCCATCAGTACTTCTGACGGAAAATCTTATGGCTACACCTTC; CDR3: CAISTSDGKSYGYTF
D: NA; V: TRBV24-1; J: TRBJ2-1; size: NA; DNA: TGTGCCACCAGTGAAGGGGGGCTGTACAATGAGCAGTTCTTC; CDR3: CATSEGGLYNEQFF